Listed here are 16 T cell receptor beta chains from one sample, sequenced in a study of long-term antiretroviral therapy in people with HIV. The authors ran the immunoSEQ assay, v3.0, at survey level. TCRdb's table, derived via immunoSEQ multiplex PCR, lists solely in-frame clones and lacks some. The repertoire holds 33,000 or so clones, with roughly 97% as singletons. This specimen consisted of unsorted PBMCs, obtained 7.6 years after starting antiretroviral therapy. The source of these receptors is a young man with HIV.

The CDR3 nucleotides read TGTGCCAGCAGTCCCCCCGGGGGAACAGGGGGACAGCCCCAGCATTTT. It is translated as CASSPPGGTGGQPQHF. The chain couples TRBV28 to TRBJ1-5; TRBD1 matches at 8 bases. Germline trimming cut 5 bases from V and 7 bases from J; bases unmatched to any gene: 13. Germline loops: CDR1 MDHEN, CDR2 SYDVKM. This CDR3 contains 16 residues. Drawing the rest from reference TRBV28 and TRBJ1-5, the complete variable domain is DVKVTQSSRYLVKRTGEKVFLECVQDMDHENMFWYRQDPGLGLRLIYFSYDVKMKEKGDIPEGYSVSREKKERFSLILESASTNQTSMYLCASSPPGGTGGQPQHFGDGTRLSIL.

This chain joins TRBV5-1 and TRBJ2-5, with TRBD1 matching over 10 bases. The germline gives CDR1 SGHRS, CDR2 YFSETQ. Trimming removed 1 base from V and 2 bases from J; junction bases left unmatched: 2. This CDR3 has 15 amino acids. The CDR3 spells CASSLRTGGQETQYF. The CDR3 DNA reads TGCGCCAGCAGCTTGCGGACAGGGGGACAAGAGACCCAGTACTTC.

This clone is a singleton in its sample. V gene TRBV30 combines with J gene TRBJ2-7; D may be TRBD1 (6 bases). Germline-derived CDR1 and CDR2 are GTSNPN and SVGIG (reference sequence). The CDR3 is 12 amino acids. Deletions cut 7 bases from V and 2 bases from J, with 12 bases between. The CDR3 is CAFSTGAYEQYF. CDR3 DNA sequence: TGTGCCTTCTCGACAGGAGCCTACGAGCAGTACTTC.

The CDR3 sequence is CASGLYSSNQPQHF. The CDR3 DNA reads TGTGCTAGTGGCCTTTACAGTAGCAATCAGCCCCAGCATTTT. This chain joins TRBV12-5 and TRBJ1-5; unclear D gene. V was clipped by 6 bases and J by 0 bases, with 9 bases between them. The CDR3 is 14 residues long. CDR1 and CDR2 from the germline V gene are LGHNT and FRNRAP.

This chain connects TRBV27 to TRBJ2-7, with TRBD1 identical over 10 bases. The CDR3 is made up of 14 amino acids. V was pared by 3 bases and J by 4 bases, with 3 bases of the junction left unmatched. The germline CDR1 and CDR2 sequences are MNHEY and SMNVEV (reference sequence). The CDR3 DNA is TGTGCCAGCAGTTTTGGGGACAGGGGATACGAGCAGTACTTC. It yields the protein CASSFGDRGYEQYF.

This chain uses TRBV4-2 with TRBJ2-5; D is undetermined. This CDR3 spans 16 amino acids. The germline V gene encodes CDR1 LGHNA and CDR2 YNFKEQ. V lost 1 base to trimming and J lost 3 bases, with 15 bases between them. The CDR3 DNA follows: TGTGCCAGCAGCCAAGTAACGGGTACACCTGAAGAGACCCAGTACTTC. Protein sequence: CASSQVTGTPEETQYF.

V gene TRBV4-2 combines with J gene TRBJ1-2; D ambiguous. V was pared by 1 base and J by 5 bases, with 5 bases between. Looked up from germline, CDR1 is LGHNA and CDR2 is YNFKEQ. The CDR3 is made up of 12 amino acids. CDR3 region: CASSQAGYGYTF. The CDR3 bases are TGTGCCAGCAGCCAAGCTGGGTATGGCTACACCTTC.

This chain joins TRBV7-6 and TRBJ2-7; the D gene is possibly TRBD1 (6 bases). Germline V gene lookup returns CDR1 SGHVS and CDR2 FNYEAQ. V was trimmed by 8 bases and J by 1 base, leaving 12 bases between them. CDR3 length: 13 residues. CDR3 sequence reads: CASEGDGSYEQYF. The CDR3, as DNA: TGTGCCAGCGAGGGGGACGGTTCCTACGAGCAGTACTTC.

The chain couples TRBV6-1 to TRBJ1-3; possible D gene TRBD1, 5 bases. The V gene lost 1 base and the J gene lost 1 base, with 5 bases spanning the gap. The CDR3 runs 14 residues. Germline CDR1 MNHNS, CDR2 SASEGT. The CDR3 here is CASSEEGSGNTIYF. In DNA form, the CDR3 reads TGTGCCAGCAGTGAAGAGGGGTCTGGAAACACCATATATTTT.

The chain employs TRBV7-2 and TRBJ1-6, with a weak D call TRBD1 (5 bases). The germline V gene encodes CDR1 SGHTA and CDR2 FQGNSA. V was clipped by 5 bases and J by 8 bases, with 13 bases between them. This CDR3 has 14 amino acids. DNA of the CDR3: TGTGCCAGCAGCCCCCAAGGGACGGATTCACCCCTCCACTTT. Protein: CASSPQGTDSPLHF.

V gene TRBV11-2 combines with J gene TRBJ2-2; D remains unclear. Trimming stripped 1 base from V and 8 bases from J, with 8 bases between. CDR1 SGHAT and CDR2 FQNNGV come from the germline V gene. The CDR3 totals 13 residues. The CDR3, as DNA: TGTGCCAGCAGCTTAGTTGTTCCGGGGGAGCTGTTTTTT. The encoded protein is CASSLVVPGELFF.

The chain couples TRBV13 to TRBJ1-1; D uncertain. Germline CDR1 PRHDT, CDR2 FYEKMQ (reference sequence). The CDR3 is 15 amino acids. Trimming stripped 3 bases from V and 2 bases from J, with 13 bases between. The CDR3 sequence is CASSFKGRSNTEAFF. CDR3 in DNA: TGTGCCAGCAGCTTTAAGGGCAGGTCCAACACTGAAGCTTTCTTT.

The CDR3 nucleotides are TGTGCCAGCAGCCCAAGGAAGACAGGGGTGGGTGAAAAACTGTTTTTT. This gives the protein CASSPRKTGVGEKLFF. The V gene is TRBV7-2, the J gene TRBJ1-4, with 8 bases matching TRBD1. This CDR3 spans 16 amino acids. Germline values: CDR1 SGHTA, CDR2 FQGNSA. The V and J ends lost 5 bases and 7 bases, in that order; junction bases with no gene match: 12.

V gene TRBV10-3 combines with J gene TRBJ2-4; 7 positions agree with TRBD2. Germline V gene lookup returns CDR1 ENHRY and CDR2 SYGVKD. There are 17 residues in the CDR3. V lost 3 bases to trimming and J lost 0 bases; unmatched junction nucleotides: 8. CDR3 protein: CAISDIAGVLAKNIQYF. CDR3 DNA: TGTGCCATCAGTGATATAGCGGGTGTTCTAGCCAAAAACATTCAGTACTTC.

The rearrangement links TRBV4-1 to TRBJ1-5; D gene unclear. Trimming stripped 2 bases from V and 6 bases from J, with 8 bases between. Germline-derived CDR1 and CDR2 are MGHRA and YSYEKL. This CDR3 is 13 amino acids long. The chain's CDR3 is CASSQRWPQPQHF. The DNA of the CDR3 is TGCGCCAGCAGCCAACGCTGGCCTCAGCCCCAGCATTTT.

The sample holds one count of this clone. The CDR3 DNA reads as TGCGCCAGCAGCCAAGATCGATTAAGTGGGGGACAGGGTAATGAAAAACTGTTTTTT. This codes for CASSQDRLSGGQGNEKLFF. The V call is TRBV4-3, the J call TRBJ1-4, with 9 bases fitting TRBD1. CDR1 is LGHNA and CDR2 is YSLEER in the germline V gene. This CDR3 region has 19 residues. V dropped 0 bases and J dropped 4; count of bases not matched to a gene: 12.